Sequencing of this TCR beta chain was carried out in a study of blood T cell repertoires in COVID-19. On the study more broadly: T cells, B-cell-depleted T cells, or PBMCs supplied cDNA or gDNA.

In assigning cohorts, the study relied on participant-reported clinical history. Here immunoSEQ multiplex PCR was the method, and the copy in TCRdb shows in-frame clones only, minus some. This sample yields about 270,000 clones, of which 86% are seen a single time; roughly 2.6% belongs to the top ten. CDR3 length: 15 amino acids. Trimming removed 4 bases from V and 0 bases from J; junction bases left unmatched: 2. Germline V lookup: CDR1 MNHEY, CDR2 SVGAGI. This sequence joins TRBV6-5 and TRBJ2-7; 11 nucleotides line up with TRBD2. The specimen was PBMCs or T cells enriched from blood (not recorded which). This receptor was taken from a young woman who had recovered from COVID-19. Here the CDR3 reads CASSSSGRSSYEQYF. The CDR3 nucleotides are TGTGCCAGCAGTTCTAGCGGGAGGAGCTCCTACGAGCAGTACTTC.